Described below is a single TCR beta chain sequence and its context. Within the sample, other DNA sequences also encode this same CDR3. This specimen belongs to a study of cytomegalovirus exposure and HLA in healthy donors. Primers: 60 Vbeta forward and 13 Jbeta reverse. Generated by immunoSEQ multiplex PCR, the TCRdb table keeps only in-frame clones and is missing some. Altogether roughly 190,000 clones are present, over 80% being singletons, with the ten largest covering about 1.2%. The CDR3 length is 13 residues. The V segment lost 4 bases and the J segment 7 bases; nucleotides outside the gene matches: 6. Germline V CDR1 and CDR2: SGHTA, FQGNSA.

Material: PBMCs. The source is a man younger than 45 in good health and CMV-seronegative. V is TRBV7-2 and J is TRBJ2-5, with TRBD1 matching 7 bases. The CDR3 protein is CASSSTGLATQYF. Written as DNA, the CDR3 is TGTGCCAGCAGCTCGACAGGGTTGGCGACCCAGTACTTC.